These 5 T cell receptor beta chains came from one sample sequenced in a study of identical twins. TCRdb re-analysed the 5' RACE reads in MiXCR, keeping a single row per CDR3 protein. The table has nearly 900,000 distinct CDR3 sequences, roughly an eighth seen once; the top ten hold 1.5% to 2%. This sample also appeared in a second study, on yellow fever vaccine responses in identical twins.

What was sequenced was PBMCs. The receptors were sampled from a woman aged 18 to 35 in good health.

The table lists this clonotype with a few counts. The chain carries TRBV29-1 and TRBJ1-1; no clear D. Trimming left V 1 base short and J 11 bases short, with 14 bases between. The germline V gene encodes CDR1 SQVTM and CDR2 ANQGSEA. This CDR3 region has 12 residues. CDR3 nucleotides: TGCAGCGTTGAAGCATCCTTCCAAGGGGCTTTCTTT. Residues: CSVEASFQGAFF.

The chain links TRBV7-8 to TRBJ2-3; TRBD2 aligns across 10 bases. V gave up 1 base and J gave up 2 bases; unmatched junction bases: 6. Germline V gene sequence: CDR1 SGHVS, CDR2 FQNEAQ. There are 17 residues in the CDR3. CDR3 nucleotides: TGTGCCAGCAGCTTAGGGGGACTAGCGCGACACACAGATACGCAGTATTTT. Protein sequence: CASSLGGLARHTDTQYF.

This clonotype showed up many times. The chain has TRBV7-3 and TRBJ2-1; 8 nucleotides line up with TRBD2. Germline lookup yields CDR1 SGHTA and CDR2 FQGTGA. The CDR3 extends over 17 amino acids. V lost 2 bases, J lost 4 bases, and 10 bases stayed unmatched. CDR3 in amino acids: CASSLRALAGGYNEQFF. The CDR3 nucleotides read TGTGCCAGCAGCTTACGGGCCCTAGCGGGTGGTTACAATGAGCAGTTCTTC.

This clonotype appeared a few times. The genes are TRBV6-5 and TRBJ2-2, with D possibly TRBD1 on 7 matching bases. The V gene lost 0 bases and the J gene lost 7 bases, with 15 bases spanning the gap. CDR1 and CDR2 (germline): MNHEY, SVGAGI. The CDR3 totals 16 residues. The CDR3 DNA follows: TGTGCCAGCAGTTACTCCAGGGGGAGGATAGGCGGGGAGCTGTTTTTT. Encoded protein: CASSYSRGRIGGELFF.

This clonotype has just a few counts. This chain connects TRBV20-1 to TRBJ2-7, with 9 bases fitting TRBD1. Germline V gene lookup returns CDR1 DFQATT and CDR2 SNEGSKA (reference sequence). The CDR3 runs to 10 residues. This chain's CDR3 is CSATGGGEGV. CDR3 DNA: TGCAGTGCAACAGGGGGCGGTGAGGGCGTC.